Listed below are T cell receptor beta chains from one sample, sequenced in a study of early T cells in non-severe SARS-CoV-2 infection. Each CDR3 protein gets one entry after TCRdb re-called the 5' RACE reads with MiXCR. The sample shows around 60,000 distinct CDR3 sequences, around 21% of them seen only once. Sample: whole blood, taken at baseline. Receptors were obtained from an adult who was a healthcare worker with PCR-confirmed SARS-CoV-2 infection or an uninfected control (not recorded which). Both conserved end residues are part of each CDR3. A D gene is named only where the DNA matches it firmly. Rows give clone size only sometimes, using once, few, many, or a class for an expanded clone.

>-|-|TRBV20-1|TRBJ1-1
CSASDRPMNTEAFF
TGCAGTGCTAGCGACAGGCCGATGAACACTGAAGCTTTCTTT
>-|-|TRBV29-1|TRBJ2-6
CSVEEHSGANVLTF
TGCAGCGTTGAAGAACACTCTGGGGCCAACGTCCTGACTTTC
>TRBD1|few|TRBV2|TRBJ1-1
CASSPTTGVSTEAFF
TGTGCCAGCAGCCCCACAACAGGGGTGAGCACTGAAGCTTTCTTT
>TRBD1|few|TRBV27|TRBJ1-6
CASSRGTGRAPLHF
TGTGCCAGCAGCCGGGGGACAGGGAGGGCACCCCTCCACTTT
>-|-|TRBV6-6|TRBJ1-1
CASRPRGEINTEAFF
TGTGCCAGCAGACCCCGAGGAGAGATTAACACTGAAGCTTTCTTT
>TRBD1|-|TRBV6-5|TRBJ1-4
CASRSGQGNEKLFF
TGTGCCAGCAGGTCGGGACAGGGGAATGAAAAACTGTTTTTT
>-|few|TRBV12-3/TRBV12-4|TRBJ1-3
CASSPGRENTIYF
TGTGCCAGCAGTCCGGGACGGGAAAACACCATATATTTT
>TRBD1|-|TRBV7-9|TRBJ1-6
CASSWGQKNSPLHF
TGTGCCAGCAGCTGGGGACAGAAAAATTCACCCCTCCACTTT
>-|-|TRBV9|TRBJ2-1
CASSVTGQVLYNEQFF
TGTGCCAGCAGCGTAACGGGTCAAGTGCTTTACAATGAGCAGTTCTTC
>-|-|TRBV20-1|TRBJ1-6
CSASPPGQYSPLHF
TGCAGTGCTAGCCCCCCGGGACAATATTCACCCCTCCACTTT
>-|few|TRBV10-2|TRBJ1-2
CASKGGAGYGYTF
TGCGCCAGCAAGGGGGGCGCGGGCTATGGCTACACCTTC
>-|few|TRBV6-6|TRBJ2-7
CATFGTDDYEQYF
TGTGCCACCTTCGGGACTGATGACTACGAGCAGTACTTC
>-|-|TRBV3-1|TRBJ1-4
CASSQGRVGEKLFF
TGTGCCAGCAGCCAAGGGAGGGTCGGGGAAAAACTGTTTTTT
>-|once|TRBV6-1|TRBJ2-1
CASTDPDNEQFF
TGTGCCAGCACCGACCCCGACAATGAGCAGTTCTTC
>TRBD2|-|TRBV10-3|TRBJ2-3
CAIMASGGADTQYF
TGTGCCATCATGGCCAGCGGGGGGGCAGATACGCAGTATTTT
>-|-|TRBV6-2/TRBV6-3|TRBJ1-2
CASSIQGPDGYTF
TGTGCCAGCAGTATTCAGGGGCCAGATGGCTACACCTTC
>-|few|TRBV12-3/TRBV12-4|TRBJ1-1
CASSLMGGVGDTEAFF
TGTGCCAGCAGTTTAATGGGTGGGGTAGGGGACACTGAAGCTTTCTTT
>-|few|TRBV7-9|TRBJ1-1
CASSLETGGEAFF
TGTGCCAGCAGCTTAGAAACAGGAGGTGAAGCTTTCTTT
>TRBD2|many|TRBV5-1|TRBJ2-7
CASSGTSLREQYF
TGCGCCAGCAGCGGGACTAGTCTACGGGAGCAGTACTTC
>TRBD2|few|TRBV7-9|TRBJ2-2
CASSFQRGNTGELFF
TGTGCCAGCAGCTTTCAGCGGGGGAACACCGGGGAGCTGTTTTTT
>TRBD1|few|TRBV9|TRBJ2-7
CASSVGGQADSYEQYF
TGTGCCAGCAGCGTAGGGGGACAGGCTGACTCCTACGAGCAGTACTTC
>-|many|TRBV12-3/TRBV12-4|TRBJ1-1
CASSLGPTLEAFF
TGTGCCAGCAGTCTGGGGCCGACCCTTGAAGCTTTCTTT
>-|few|TRBV11-2|TRBJ2-1
CASSPGHNEQFF
TGTGCCAGCAGCCCGGGCCACAATGAGCAGTTCTTC
>-|-|TRBV20-1|TRBJ2-3
CSASLWGTDTQYF
TGCAGTGCTTCCCTCTGGGGGACAGATACGCAGTATTTT
>TRBD1|few|TRBV5-4|TRBJ1-1
CASSLIQGTGNTEAFF
TGTGCCAGCAGCTTGATACAAGGGACAGGGAACACTGAAGCTTTCTTT
>-|few|TRBV6-1|TRBJ1-2
CATQPVGYGYTF
TGTGCCACCCAACCCGTGGGATACGGCTACACCTTC
>-|-|TRBV28|TRBJ1-3
CASRPPGRTSGNTIYF
TGTGCCAGCCGTCCACCGGGACGAACCTCTGGAAACACCATATATTTT
>-|-|TRBV18|TRBJ2-2
CASSPTQTTGELFF
TGTGCCAGCTCACCGACACAAACCACCGGGGAGCTGTTTTTT
>TRBD1|-|TRBV2|TRBJ1-5
CASGRQGPYSNQPQHF
TGTGCCAGCGGACGACAGGGACCTTATAGCAATCAGCCCCAGCATTTT
>-|few|TRBV20-1|TRBJ1-4
CSAYRRNEKLFF
TGCAGTGCTTACCGCCGTAATGAAAAACTGTTTTTT
>-|-|TRBV2|TRBJ1-3
CASTYDNKIGGSENTIYF
TGTGCCAGCACTTATGATAACAAAATCGGAGGATCTGAAAACACCATATATTTT
>-|few|TRBV3-1|TRBJ1-3
CASSQDRGLDRSGNTIYF
TGTGCCAGCAGCCAAGATCGGGGGCTGGATCGGTCTGGAAACACCATATATTTT
>-|-|TRBV5-1|TRBJ2-1
CASIGRGEDNEQFF
TGCGCCAGCATCGGGCGGGGCGAGGACAATGAGCAGTTCTTC
>TRBD2|few|TRBV20-1|TRBJ2-1
CSATSGPYNEQFF
TGCAGTGCAACTAGCGGCCCCTACAATGAGCAGTTCTTC
>TRBD2|-|TRBV9|TRBJ2-3
CASSTASGGATQYF
TGTGCCAGCAGCACGGCTAGCGGGGGGGCTACGCAGTATTTT
>TRBD1|-|TRBV29-1|TRBJ2-7
CSVGTGYEQYF
TGCAGCGTTGGGACAGGCTACGAGCAGTACTTC
>-|few|TRBV20-1|TRBJ1-4
CSAMRGPQLFF
TGCAGTGCTATGAGGGGACCTCAACTGTTTTTT
>-|-|TRBV27|TRBJ1-6
CASSPWSSYNSPLHF
TGTGCCAGCAGTCCATGGAGCTCCTATAATTCACCCCTCCACTTT
>-|few|TRBV6-2/TRBV6-3|TRBJ1-5
CASSYSEGGSVQPQHF
TGTGCCAGCAGTTACTCGGAGGGGGGATCGGTACAGCCCCAGCATTTT
>-|-|TRBV7-9|TRBJ2-3
CASSPEDNTDTQYF
TGTGCCAGCAGTCCCGAAGACAACACAGATACGCAGTATTTT
>TRBD2|-|TRBV7-3|TRBJ2-5
CASSSSLAGLLQETQYF
TGTGCCAGCAGTTCGTCACTAGCGGGGTTACTCCAAGAGACCCAGTACTTC
>-|-|TRBV29-1|TRBJ2-3
CSVTDYSSITQYF
TGCAGCGTTACGGACTACTCAAGTATTACGCAGTATTTT
>TRBD2|-|TRBV3-1|TRBJ2-1
CASRLAGNNEQFF
TGTGCCAGCAGACTAGCGGGGAACAATGAGCAGTTCTTC
>-|-|TRBV19|TRBJ2-6
CASSGPGHSGANVLTF
TGTGCCAGTAGCGGGCCCGGTCACTCTGGGGCCAACGTCCTGACTTTC
>TRBD1|-|TRBV4-2|TRBJ2-3
CASSQVPGTGSTDTQYF
TGTGCCAGCAGCCAAGTTCCCGGGACAGGGAGCACAGATACGCAGTATTTT
>-|few|TRBV7-2|TRBJ2-7
CASSLPLSIAYEQYF
TGTGCCAGCAGCCTCCCGCTCAGTATCGCCTACGAGCAGTACTTC
>-|-|TRBV21-1|TRBJ2-7
CASSKVEETYEQYF
TGTGCCAGCAGCAAAGTGGAGGAAACCTACGAGCAGTACTTC
>-|many|TRBV5-5|TRBJ2-3
CASSLETGTQYF
TGTGCCAGCAGCTTGGAAACAGGGACACAGTATTTT
>TRBD1|-|TRBV7-9|TRBJ1-2
CASSKQGQLRGYTF
TGTGCCAGCAGTAAGCAGGGACAGCTACGGGGCTACACCTTC